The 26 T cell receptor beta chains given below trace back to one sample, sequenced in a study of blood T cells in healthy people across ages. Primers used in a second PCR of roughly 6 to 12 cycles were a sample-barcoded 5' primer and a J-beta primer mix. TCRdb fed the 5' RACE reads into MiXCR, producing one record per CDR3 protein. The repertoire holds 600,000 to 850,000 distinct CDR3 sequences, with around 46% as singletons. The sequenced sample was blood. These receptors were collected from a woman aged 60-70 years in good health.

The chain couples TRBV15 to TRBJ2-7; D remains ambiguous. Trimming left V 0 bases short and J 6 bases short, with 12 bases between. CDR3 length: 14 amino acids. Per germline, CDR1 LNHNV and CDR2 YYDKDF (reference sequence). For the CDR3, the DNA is TGTGCCACCAGCAGAGACACACATTCGGTCGAGCAGTACTTC. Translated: CATSRDTHSVEQYF.

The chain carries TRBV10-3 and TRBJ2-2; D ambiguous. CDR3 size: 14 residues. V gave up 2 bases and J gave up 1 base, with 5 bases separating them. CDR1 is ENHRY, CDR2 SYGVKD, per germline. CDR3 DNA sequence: TGTGCCATCAGTGAGGGGCAGAACACCGGGGAGCTGTTTTTT. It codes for CAISEGQNTGELFF.

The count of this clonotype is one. The CDR3 DNA sequence: TGTGCCAGCAGCTACCGTCTTGGGGGCACGGGTAGCAATCAGCCCCAGCATTTT. Translated, it gives CASSYRLGGTGSNQPQHF. The rearrangement links TRBV6-2 or TRBV6-3 to TRBJ1-5; D might be TRBD1 (6 bases). The CDR3 extends over 18 amino acids. CDR1 is MNHEY, CDR2 SVGEGT, per germline. Trimming cost V 6 bases and J 0 bases, with 21 bases left between them.

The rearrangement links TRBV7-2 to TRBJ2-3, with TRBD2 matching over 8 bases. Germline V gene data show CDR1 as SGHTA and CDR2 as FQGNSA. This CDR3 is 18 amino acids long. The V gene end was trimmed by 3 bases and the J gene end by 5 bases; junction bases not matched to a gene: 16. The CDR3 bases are TGTGCCAGCAGCTTTAAGGGATTATCGGGAGGGCCCGGAGATACGCAGTATTTT. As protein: CASSFKGLSGGPGDTQYF. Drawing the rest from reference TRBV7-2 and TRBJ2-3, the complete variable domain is GAGVSQSPSNKVTEKGKDVELRCDPISGHTALYWYRQSLGQGLEFLIYFQGNSAPDKSGLPSDRFSAERTGGSVSTLTIQRTQQEDSAVYLCASSFKGLSGGPGDTQYFGPGTRLTVL.

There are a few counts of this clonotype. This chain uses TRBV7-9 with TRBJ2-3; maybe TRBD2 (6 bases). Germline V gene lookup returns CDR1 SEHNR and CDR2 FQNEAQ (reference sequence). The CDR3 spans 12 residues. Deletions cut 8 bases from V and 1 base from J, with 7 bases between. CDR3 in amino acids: CASGEGTDTQYF. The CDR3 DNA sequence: TGTGCCAGCGGGGAGGGCACAGATACGCAGTATTTT. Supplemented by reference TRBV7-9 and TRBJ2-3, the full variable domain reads DTGVSQNPRHKITKRGQNVTFRCDPISEHNRLYWYRQTLGQGPEFLTYFQNEAQLEKSRLLSDRFSAERPKGSFSTLEIQRTEQGDSAMYLCASGEGTDTQYFGPGTRLTVL.

The CDR3 sequence is CASREFMDGYGYTF. CDR3 DNA sequence: TGTGCCAGCAGGGAGTTTATGGACGGCTATGGCTACACCTTC. The rearrangement joins TRBV6-2 or TRBV6-3 to TRBJ1-2; D is unresolved. Germline lookup yields CDR1 MNHEY and CDR2 SVGEGT. This CDR3 region has 14 residues. Trimming took off 6 bases at V and 4 bases at J, with 15 bases between the two ends.

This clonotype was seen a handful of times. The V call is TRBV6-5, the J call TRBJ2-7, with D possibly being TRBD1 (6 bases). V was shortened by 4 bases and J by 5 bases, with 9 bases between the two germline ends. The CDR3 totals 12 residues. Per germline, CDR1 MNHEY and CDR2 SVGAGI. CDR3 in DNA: TGTGCCAGCAGTTTCGACAGGAACGAGCAGTACTTC. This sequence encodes CASSFDRNEQYF.

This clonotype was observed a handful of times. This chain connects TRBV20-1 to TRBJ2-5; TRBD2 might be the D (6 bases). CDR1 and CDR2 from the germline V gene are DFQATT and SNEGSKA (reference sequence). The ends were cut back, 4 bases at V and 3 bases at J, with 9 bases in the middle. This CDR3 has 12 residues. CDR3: CSAKPGEETQYF. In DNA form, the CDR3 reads TGCAGTGCTAAACCGGGGGAAGAGACCCAGTACTTC.

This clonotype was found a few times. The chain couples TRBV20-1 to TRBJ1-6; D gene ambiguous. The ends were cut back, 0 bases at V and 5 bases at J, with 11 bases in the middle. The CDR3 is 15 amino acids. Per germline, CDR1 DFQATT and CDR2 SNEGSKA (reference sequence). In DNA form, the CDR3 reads TGCAGTGCTAGAGATATTGGACTGAATAATTCACCCCTCCACTTT. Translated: CSARDIGLNNSPLHF.

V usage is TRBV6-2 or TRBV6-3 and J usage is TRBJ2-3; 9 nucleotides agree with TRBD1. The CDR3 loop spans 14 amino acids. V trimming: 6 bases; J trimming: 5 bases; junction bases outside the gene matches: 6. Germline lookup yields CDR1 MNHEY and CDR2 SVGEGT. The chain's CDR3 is CASRTGGAGDTQYF. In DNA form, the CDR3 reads TGTGCCAGCAGAACAGGGGGCGCGGGAGATACGCAGTATTTT.

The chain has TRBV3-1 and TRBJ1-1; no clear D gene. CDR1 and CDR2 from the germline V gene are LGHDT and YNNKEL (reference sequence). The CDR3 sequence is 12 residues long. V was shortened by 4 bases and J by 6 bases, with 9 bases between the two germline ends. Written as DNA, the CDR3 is TGTGCCAGCAGCCTGATGGTATCTGAAGCTTTCTTT. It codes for CASSLMVSEAFF.

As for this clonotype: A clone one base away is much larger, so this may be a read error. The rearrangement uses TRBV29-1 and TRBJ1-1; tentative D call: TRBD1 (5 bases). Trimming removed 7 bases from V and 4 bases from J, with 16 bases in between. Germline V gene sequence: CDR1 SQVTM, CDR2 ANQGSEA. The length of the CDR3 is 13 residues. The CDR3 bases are TGCAGCGGTGGGGGGAGCAGTCTCACTGAAGCTTTCTTT. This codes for CSGGGSSLTEAFF.

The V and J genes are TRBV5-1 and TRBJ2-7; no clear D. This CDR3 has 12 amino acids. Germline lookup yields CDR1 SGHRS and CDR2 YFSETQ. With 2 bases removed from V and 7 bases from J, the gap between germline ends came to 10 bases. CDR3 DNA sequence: TGCGCCAGCAGCTTCCCGGACGGGGAGCAGTACTTC. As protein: CASSFPDGEQYF.

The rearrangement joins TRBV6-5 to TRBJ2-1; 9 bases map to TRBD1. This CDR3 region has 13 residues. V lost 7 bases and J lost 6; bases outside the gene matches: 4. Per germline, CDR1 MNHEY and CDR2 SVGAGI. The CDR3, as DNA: TGTGCCAGCACCTCGACAGGGGGCAATGAGCAGTTCTTC. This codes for CASTSTGGNEQFF.

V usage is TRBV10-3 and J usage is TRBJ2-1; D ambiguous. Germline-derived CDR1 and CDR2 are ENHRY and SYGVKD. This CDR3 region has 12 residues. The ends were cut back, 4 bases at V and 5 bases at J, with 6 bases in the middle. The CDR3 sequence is CAISGVDNEQFF. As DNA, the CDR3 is TGTGCCATCAGTGGGGTCGACAATGAGCAGTTCTTC.

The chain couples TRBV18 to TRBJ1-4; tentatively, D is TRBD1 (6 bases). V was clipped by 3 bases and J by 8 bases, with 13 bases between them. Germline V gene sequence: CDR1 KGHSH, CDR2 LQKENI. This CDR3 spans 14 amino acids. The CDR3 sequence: CASSPDRRSEKLFF. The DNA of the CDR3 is TGTGCCAGCTCACCGGACAGACGGTCCGAAAAACTGTTTTTT.

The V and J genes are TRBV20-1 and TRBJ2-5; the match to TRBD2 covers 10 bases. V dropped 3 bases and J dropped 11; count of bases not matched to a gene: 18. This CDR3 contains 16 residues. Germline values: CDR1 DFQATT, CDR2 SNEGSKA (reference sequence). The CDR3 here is CSARASGSRSYNEQYF. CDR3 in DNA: TGCAGTGCTAGGGCTAGCGGGAGCCGCTCCTACAATGAGCAGTACTTC.

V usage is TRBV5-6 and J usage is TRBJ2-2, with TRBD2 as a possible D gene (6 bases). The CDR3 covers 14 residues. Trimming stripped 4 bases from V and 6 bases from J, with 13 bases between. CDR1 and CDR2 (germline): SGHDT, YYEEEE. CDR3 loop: CASSPRWGAGELFF. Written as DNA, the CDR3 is TGTGCCAGCAGCCCCCGGTGGGGGGCCGGGGAGCTGTTTTTT. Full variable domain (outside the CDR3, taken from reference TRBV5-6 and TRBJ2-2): DAGVTQSPTHLIKTRGQQVTLRCSPKSGHDTVSWYQQALGQGPQFIFQYYEEEERQRGNFPDRFSGHQFPNYSSELNVNALLLGDSALYLCASSPRWGAGELFFGEGSRLTVL.

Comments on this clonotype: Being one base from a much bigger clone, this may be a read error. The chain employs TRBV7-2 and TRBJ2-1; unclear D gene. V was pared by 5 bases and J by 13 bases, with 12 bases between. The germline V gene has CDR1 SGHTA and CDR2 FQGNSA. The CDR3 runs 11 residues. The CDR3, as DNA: TGTGCCAGCAGCGCTAAAGAGACCCAGTTCTTC. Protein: CASSAKETQFF.

The CDR3 spells CASSPLTTGAAYEQYF. Here the CDR3 DNA reads TGTGCCAGCAGCCCCCTAACGACAGGGGCGGCCTACGAGCAGTACTTC. The V and J genes are TRBV7-8 and TRBJ2-7, with 8 positions matching TRBD1. The germline V gene has CDR1 SGHVS and CDR2 FQNEAQ. V shed 5 bases, J shed 2 bases, and the junction held 11 bases outside the gene matches. This CDR3 has 16 residues.

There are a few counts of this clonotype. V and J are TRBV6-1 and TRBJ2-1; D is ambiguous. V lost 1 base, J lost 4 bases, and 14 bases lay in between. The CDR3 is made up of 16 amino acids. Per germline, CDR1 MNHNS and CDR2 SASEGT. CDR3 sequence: CASSEVVAAPYNEQFF. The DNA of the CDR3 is TGTGCCAGCAGTGAAGTAGTGGCAGCTCCTTACAATGAGCAGTTCTTC.

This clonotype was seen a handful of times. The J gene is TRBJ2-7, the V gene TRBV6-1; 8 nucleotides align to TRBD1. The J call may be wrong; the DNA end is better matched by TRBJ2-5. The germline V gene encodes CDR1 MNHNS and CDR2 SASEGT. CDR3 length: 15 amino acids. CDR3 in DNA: TGTGCCAGCAGTGCCTCGACAGGGGTGGGGGAGACCCAGTACTTC. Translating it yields CASSASTGVGETQYF.

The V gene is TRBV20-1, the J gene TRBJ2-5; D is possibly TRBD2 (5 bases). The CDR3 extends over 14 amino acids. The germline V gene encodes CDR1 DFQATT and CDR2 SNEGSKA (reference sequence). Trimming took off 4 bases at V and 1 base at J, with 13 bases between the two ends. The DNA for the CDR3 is TGCAGTGCTAATGGCGGGCCCGCCCAAGAGACCCAGTACTTC. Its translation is CSANGGPAQETQYF.

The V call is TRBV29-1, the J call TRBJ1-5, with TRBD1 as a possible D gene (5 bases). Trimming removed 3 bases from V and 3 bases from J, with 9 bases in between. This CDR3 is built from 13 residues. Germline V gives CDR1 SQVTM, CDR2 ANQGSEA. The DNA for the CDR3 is TGCAGCGTTGAGATGGGGCTCAATCAGCCCCAGCATTTT. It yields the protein CSVEMGLNQPQHF.

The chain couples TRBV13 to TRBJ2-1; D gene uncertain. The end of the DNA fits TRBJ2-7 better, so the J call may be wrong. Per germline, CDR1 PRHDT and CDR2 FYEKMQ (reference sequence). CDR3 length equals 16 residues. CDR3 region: CASSLRPQSSYNEQYF. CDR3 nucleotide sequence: TGTGCCAGCAGCCTAAGACCCCAGAGCTCCTACAATGAGCAGTACTTC.

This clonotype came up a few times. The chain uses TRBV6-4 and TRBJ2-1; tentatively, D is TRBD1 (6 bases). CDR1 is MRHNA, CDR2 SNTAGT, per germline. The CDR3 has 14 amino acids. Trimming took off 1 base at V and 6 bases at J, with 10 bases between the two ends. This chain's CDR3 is CASSDFSRGNEQFF. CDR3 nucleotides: TGTGCCAGCAGTGACTTTAGCAGGGGCAATGAGCAGTTCTTC.